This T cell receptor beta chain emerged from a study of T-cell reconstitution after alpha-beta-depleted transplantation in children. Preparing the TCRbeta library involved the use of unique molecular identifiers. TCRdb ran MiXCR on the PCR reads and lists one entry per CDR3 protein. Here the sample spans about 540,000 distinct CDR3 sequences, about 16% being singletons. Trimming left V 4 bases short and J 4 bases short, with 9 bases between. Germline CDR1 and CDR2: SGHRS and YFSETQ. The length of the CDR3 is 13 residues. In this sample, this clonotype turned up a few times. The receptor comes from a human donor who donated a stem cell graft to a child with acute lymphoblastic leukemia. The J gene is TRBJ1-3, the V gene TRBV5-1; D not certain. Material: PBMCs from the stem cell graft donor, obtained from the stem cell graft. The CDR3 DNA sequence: TGCGCCAGCAGCACAACTACGGGAAACACCATATATTTT. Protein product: CASSTTTGNTIYF.